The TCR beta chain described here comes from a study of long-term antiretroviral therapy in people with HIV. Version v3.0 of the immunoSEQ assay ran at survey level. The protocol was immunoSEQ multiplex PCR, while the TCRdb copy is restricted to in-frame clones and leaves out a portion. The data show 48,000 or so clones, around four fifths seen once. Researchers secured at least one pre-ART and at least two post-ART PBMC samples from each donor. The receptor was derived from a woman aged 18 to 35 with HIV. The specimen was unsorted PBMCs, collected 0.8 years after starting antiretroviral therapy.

CDR3 bases: TGCGCCAGCAGCCAAGACCTCGCTGGAAGGTCGTCCTACGAGCAGTACTTC. Amino acids: CASSQDLAGRSSYEQYF. The chain has TRBV4-3 and TRBJ2-7; D is unresolved. The CDR3 spans 17 residues. Germline V lookup: CDR1 LGHNA, CDR2 YSLEER. The V end was cut by 0 bases, the J end by 1 base, with 16 bases between.